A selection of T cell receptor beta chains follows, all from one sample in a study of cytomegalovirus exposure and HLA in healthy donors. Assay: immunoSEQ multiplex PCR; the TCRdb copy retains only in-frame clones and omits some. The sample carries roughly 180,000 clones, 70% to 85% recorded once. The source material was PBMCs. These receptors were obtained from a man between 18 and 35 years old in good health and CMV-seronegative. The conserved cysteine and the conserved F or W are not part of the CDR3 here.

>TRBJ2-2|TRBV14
ASSRNRGQGAQGELF
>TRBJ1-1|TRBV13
ASNRGGDTEAF
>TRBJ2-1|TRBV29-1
SAHYPGLAGGPQSSYNEQF
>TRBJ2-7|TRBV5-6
ASSSGTSGTYEQY
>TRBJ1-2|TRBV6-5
ASSYSTGGAGYGYT
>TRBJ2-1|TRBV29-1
SVPNSYSGSTDEQF
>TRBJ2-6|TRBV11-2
ASRRARDGGSGANVLT
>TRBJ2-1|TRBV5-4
ASRFARGISYNEQF
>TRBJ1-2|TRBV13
ASSLGRNRPYGYT
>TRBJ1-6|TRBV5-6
ASATAGRWDSPLH
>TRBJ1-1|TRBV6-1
ASREDTSRWVAF
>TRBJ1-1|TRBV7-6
ASTGQSNTEAF
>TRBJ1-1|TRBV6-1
ASSELGQAMNTEAF
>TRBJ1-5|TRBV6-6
ASSKGGPYNQPQH
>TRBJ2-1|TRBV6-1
ATGWGHSYNEQF
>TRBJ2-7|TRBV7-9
ASSPGQDPYEQY
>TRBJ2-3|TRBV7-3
ASSRSGVSDTQY
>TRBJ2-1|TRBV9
ASSVGLGGLAGVEQF
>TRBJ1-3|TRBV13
ASSLGLSRHTIY
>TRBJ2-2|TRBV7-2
ASSIGTEGLAGETGELF
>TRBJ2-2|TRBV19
ASSFIGTGYPLGELF
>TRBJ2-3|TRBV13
ASSLGTSRDTQY
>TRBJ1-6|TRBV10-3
AISDGGISYNSPLH
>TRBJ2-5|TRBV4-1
ASSPEGLGGETQY
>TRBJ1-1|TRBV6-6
ASSYPAGDTEAF
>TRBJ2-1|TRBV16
ASSPQGSEQF
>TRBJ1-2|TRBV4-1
ASSPTTAAYGYT
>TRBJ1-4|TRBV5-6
ASSNRDREILVGEKLF
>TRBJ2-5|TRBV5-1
ASSSSGHRY
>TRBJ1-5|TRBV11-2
ASSLHAYSNQPQH
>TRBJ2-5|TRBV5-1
ASSLEGGETQY
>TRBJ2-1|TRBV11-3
ASSPVAPYNEQF
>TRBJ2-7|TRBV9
ASSVRGGLYEQY
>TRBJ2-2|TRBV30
AWSRQGRAGELF
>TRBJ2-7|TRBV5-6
ASSPSGQGSYEQY
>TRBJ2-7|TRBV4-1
ASSQGQEDEQY
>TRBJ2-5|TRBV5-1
ASSLGLTSGRKETQY
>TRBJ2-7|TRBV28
ASSLRTPAGKEQY
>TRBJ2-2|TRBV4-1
ASSQVPGRTGELF
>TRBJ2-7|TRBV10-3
AISPGQGIYGQY
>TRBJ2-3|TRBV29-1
SVEWGLAGYADTQY
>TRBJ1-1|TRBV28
ASSLGGGMNTEAF
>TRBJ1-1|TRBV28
ASRYGGGQGNEAF
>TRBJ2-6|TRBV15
ATSRDQGSSGANVLT
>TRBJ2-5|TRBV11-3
ASSGGGREETQY
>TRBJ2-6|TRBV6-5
ASSFLSGANVLT